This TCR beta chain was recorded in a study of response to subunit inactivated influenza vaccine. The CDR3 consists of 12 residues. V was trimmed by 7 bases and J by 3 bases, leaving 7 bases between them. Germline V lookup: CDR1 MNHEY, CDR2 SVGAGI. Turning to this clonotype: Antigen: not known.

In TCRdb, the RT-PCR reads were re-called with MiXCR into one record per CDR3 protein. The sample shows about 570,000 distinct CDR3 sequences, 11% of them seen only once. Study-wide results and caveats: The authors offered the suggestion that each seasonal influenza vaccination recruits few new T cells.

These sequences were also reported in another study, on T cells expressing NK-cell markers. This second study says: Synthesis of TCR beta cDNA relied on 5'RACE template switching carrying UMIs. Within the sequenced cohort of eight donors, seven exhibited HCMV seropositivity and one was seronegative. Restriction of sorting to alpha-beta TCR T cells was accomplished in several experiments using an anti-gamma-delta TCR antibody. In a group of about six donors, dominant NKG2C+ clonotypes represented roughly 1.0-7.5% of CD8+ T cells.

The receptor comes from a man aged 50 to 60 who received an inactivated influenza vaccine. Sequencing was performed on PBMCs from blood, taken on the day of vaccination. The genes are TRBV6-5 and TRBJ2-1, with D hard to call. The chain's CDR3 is CASTRSYNEQFF. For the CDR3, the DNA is TGTGCCAGCACCCGAAGCTACAATGAGCAGTTCTTC.